A selection of T cell receptor beta chains follows, all from one sample in a study of shared clonotypes between healthy human individuals. Repertoires were generated with immunoSEQ multiplex PCR, while TCRdb's copy carries only in-frame clones and drops some. The repertoire holds roughly 300,000 clones, with around 86% as singletons. What was sequenced was memory CD8+ T cells sorted from blood. All receptors come from a man younger than 35 in good health. Each CDR3 is given with its conserved first and last residue. A D gene is named only where the DNA matches it firmly. Expanded clones are given a class, and other clones once, few, many or no size at all.

v_gene	d_gene	j_gene	abundance	CDR3aa	CDR3nt
TRBV9	TRBD1	TRBJ1-1	.	CASSTRRWDRGETEAFF	TGTGCCAGCAGCACCCGACGTTGGGACAGGGGAGAGACTGAAGCTTTCTTT
TRBV7-9	.	TRBJ1-5	.	CASSYGDQPQHF	TGTGCCAGCAGCTACGGGGATCAGCCCCAGCATTTT
TRBV5-6	TRBD1	TRBJ2-2	.	CASSLDGQGVGGELFF	TGTGCCAGCAGCTTGGACGGGCAGGGGGTCGGCGGGGAGCTGTTTTTT
TRBV29-1	TRBD1	TRBJ2-1	.	CSVEKLGTGHNEQFF	TGCAGCGTTGAAAAGTTAGGGACAGGGCACAATGAGCAGTTCTTC
TRBV7-9	.	TRBJ1-1	once	CASSSMGGAEAFF	TGTGCCAGCAGCTCCATGGGAGGCGCTGAAGCTTTCTTT
TRBV6-6	.	TRBJ1-1	.	CASEQGGGTEAFF	TGTGCCAGTGAACAGGGTGGCGGCACTGAAGCTTTCTTT
TRBV29-1	.	TRBJ1-2	.	CSVVKAGTYGYTF	TGCAGCGTTGTGAAGGCAGGGACGTATGGCTACACCTTC
TRBV6-5	.	TRBJ1-2	.	CASTLDRGYDYTF	TGTGCCAGCACCCTGGACAGAGGCTATGACTACACCTTC
TRBV4-2	.	TRBJ1-2	.	CASSQENGYGYTF	TGTGCCAGCAGCCAAGAGAATGGCTATGGCTACACCTTC
TRBV27	.	TRBJ2-7	few	CASSIQGSYEQYF	TGTGCCAGCAGCATCCAGGGCAGCTACGAGCAGTACTTC
TRBV6-5	TRBD1	TRBJ2-7	few	CASSASKTGFEQYF	TGTGCCAGCAGTGCAAGTAAGACAGGGTTCGAGCAGTACTTC
TRBV18	.	TRBJ2-7	once	CASSPAGTRSNEQYF	TGTGCCAGCTCACCGGCCGGGACCCGCAGCAACGAGCAGTACTTC
TRBV6-1	.	TRBJ1-2	.	CASSEAGGSNYGYTF	TGTGCCAGCAGTGAAGCTGGGGGTTCAAACTATGGCTACACCTTC
TRBV2	.	TRBJ2-7	few	CASSVDYEQYF	TGTGCCAGCAGTGTAGACTACGAGCAGTACTTC
TRBV10-2	.	TRBJ1-6	few	CASCDMNSPLHF	TGCGCCAGCTGCGACATGAATTCACCCCTCCACTTT
TRBV4-1	.	TRBJ1-2	.	CASSLHRDIEYGYTF	TGCGCCAGCAGCCTACACCGGGACATCGAATATGGCTACACCTTC
TRBV27	TRBD2	TRBJ2-3	.	CASSPSLTSGGNTQYF	TGTGCCAGCAGCCCCTCCCTGACTAGCGGGGGGAATACGCAGTATTTT
TRBV5-4	TRBD2	TRBJ2-7	.	CASTTSGGSSYEQYF	TGTGCCAGCACCACTAGCGGGGGGTCCTCCTACGAGCAGTACTTC
TRBV4-1	.	TRBJ1-2	.	CASSQDPVVYGYTF	TGCGCCAGCAGCCAAGATCCGGTAGTCTATGGCTACACCTTC
TRBV4-3	TRBD1	TRBJ2-7	.	CASSTDRGSSYEQYF	TGCGCCAGCAGCACCGACAGGGGTAGCTCCTACGAGCAGTACTTC
TRBV4-2	TRBD1	TRBJ1-1	.	CASSLHRGVWDTEAFF	TGTGCCAGCAGCCTCCACAGGGGGGTATGGGACACTGAAGCTTTCTTT
TRBV27	TRBD1	TRBJ2-1	.	CASSPRQGARNEQFF	TGTGCCAGCAGTCCCCGACAGGGGGCGAGGAATGAGCAGTTCTTC
TRBV5-6	.	TRBJ2-7	.	CASSLLQWSSYEQYF	TGTGCCAGCAGCTTGTTACAGTGGAGCTCCTACGAGCAGTACTTC
TRBV28	TRBD1	TRBJ1-2	.	CASSLFWDRGRDNYGYTF	TGTGCCAGCAGTTTATTCTGGGACAGGGGGCGGGACAACTATGGCTACACCTTC
TRBV13	TRBD2	TRBJ2-5	.	CASSLRLAGVEETQYF	TGTGCCAGCAGCTTGAGACTAGCGGGAGTGGAAGAGACCCAGTACTTC
TRBV11-2	TRBD1	TRBJ1-4	once	CASGLGTGREKLFF	TGTGCCAGCGGTCTAGGGACAGGGAGAGAAAAACTGTTTTTT
TRBV6-1	TRBD2	TRBJ2-4	.	CASSDPAGVNIQYF	TGTGCCAGCAGTGACCCGGCGGGAGTAAACATTCAGTACTTC
TRBV27	.	TRBJ1-6	many	CASSEQGTPLHF	TGTGCCAGCAGTGAACAGGGAACACCCCTCCACTTT
TRBV27	TRBD1	TRBJ1-1	.	CASSAGQGKTEAFF	TGTGCCAGCAGTGCGGGACAGGGAAAAACTGAAGCTTTCTTT
TRBV9	TRBD1	TRBJ2-5	.	CASSADGTGEETQYF	TGTGCCAGCAGCGCGGACGGGACAGGGGAAGAGACCCAGTACTTC
TRBV4-1	.	TRBJ1-4	.	CASSQDRKGEDEKLFF	TGCGCCAGCAGCCAAGATCGGAAAGGGGAAGATGAAAAACTGTTTTTT
TRBV10-1	.	TRBJ2-3	.	CASSDLADTQYF	TGCGCCAGCAGTGACCTAGCGGATACGCAGTATTTT
TRBV5-1	.	TRBJ2-7	.	CASSEGHSYEQYF	TGCGCCAGCAGCGAGGGGCACTCCTACGAGCAGTACTTC
TRBV15	TRBD2	TRBJ2-1	few	CATDSGDSYNEQFF	TGTGCCACAGATAGCGGGGACTCCTACAATGAGCAGTTCTTC
TRBV15	TRBD1	TRBJ2-4	.	CATSRDRMTGAKNIQYF	TGTGCCACCAGCAGGGACCGGATGACAGGGGCCAAAAACATTCAGTACTTC
TRBV7-9	TRBD1	TRBJ2-7	.	CASSFTSGTALYEQYF	TGTGCCAGCAGCTTCACCTCCGGGACAGCGCTCTACGAGCAGTACTTC
TRBV7-8	.	TRBJ1-1	many	CASSWGLNTEAFF	TGTGCCAGCAGCTGGGGGCTTAACACTGAAGCTTTCTTT
TRBV6-6	TRBD2	TRBJ2-7	.	CASSPLAGGREQYF	TGTGCCAGCAGTCCCCTAGCGGGGGGGCGTGAGCAGTACTTC
TRBV9	TRBD1	TRBJ2-1	.	CASSEGQVEVDNEQFF	TGTGCCAGCAGCGAGGGACAGGTGGAAGTCGACAATGAGCAGTTCTTC
TRBV6-1	TRBD1	TRBJ1-1	few	CASSDGQGWNTEAFF	TGTGCCAGCAGTGACGGACAGGGTTGGAACACTGAAGCTTTCTTT
TRBV28	TRBD1	TRBJ2-5	.	CASSFQGAGETQYF	TGTGCCAGCAGTTTCCAGGGGGCTGGGGAGACCCAGTACTTC
TRBV7-8	TRBD1	TRBJ1-1	few	CASSRGQGGPEAFF	TGTGCCAGCAGCCGTGGACAGGGGGGGCCTGAAGCTTTCTTT
TRBV13	.	TRBJ2-3	few	CASSPTRGGTDTQYF	TGTGCCAGCAGCCCCACAAGGGGGGGAACAGATACGCAGTATTTT
TRBV25-1	.	TRBJ1-3	.	CASSEGSGSGNTIYF	TGTGCCAGCAGTGAGGGGTCGGGTAGCGGAAACACCATATATTTT
TRBV7-9	.	TRBJ1-2	.	CASTSPLGYGYTF	TGTGCCAGCACCTCCCCCCTAGGGTATGGCTACACCTTC
TRBV20-1	.	TRBJ2-7	.	CSASSPEQYF	TGCAGTGCTAGCAGCCCCGAGCAGTACTTC
TRBV18	TRBD1	TRBJ1-6	.	CASSPPFTGGSYNSPLHF	TGTGCCAGCTCACCACCTTTTACAGGGGGCTCCTATAATTCACCCCTCCACTTT
TRBV5-1	.	TRBJ1-1	.	CASHLFEWDTGMNTEAFF	TGCGCCAGCCATCTATTTGAGTGGGACACCGGCATGAACACTGAAGCTTTCTTT